These 7 T cell receptor beta chains share one sample of origin, sequenced in a study of T cells in women clearing cervical HPV infection. TCRdb's copy holds only in-frame clones and misses some; the assay was immunoSEQ multiplex PCR. This sample's table has approximately 16,000 clones. Sample: blood buffy coat. The receptors were gathered from a woman aged 18 to 75 with a cervical HPV16 infection that either progressed to CIN3+ or cleared (not recorded which).

In regard to this clone: Sequencing ends 3 residues short of the CDR3 end; the germline J gene provides the rest. The chain employs TRBV20-1 and TRBJ2-3; TRBD2 might be the D (6 bases). The V and J ends lost 3 bases and 3 bases respectively, with 19 bases between them. The CDR3 contains 16 residues. CDR1 and CDR2 (germline): DFQATT, SNEGSKA (reference sequence). CDR3 bases read: TGCAGTGCTAGCGGGGGATGGCCAGGAAGTACAGATACG. This gives the protein CSASGGWPGSTDT. The whole CDR3 protein reads CSASGGWPGSTDTQYF.

Details on this clone: The read falls 3 residues short of the CDR3 end, and the missing part is taken from the germline J gene. The rearrangement uses TRBV20-1 and TRBJ1-2, with 9 bases aligning to TRBD1. CDR3 length: 18 amino acids. From germline, CDR1 is DFQATT and CDR2 SNEGSKA (reference sequence). Trimming took 5 bases from V and 2 from J; bases not matched to a gene: 18. Here the CDR3 reads CSAFSTTGGDLSNYGYTF. CDR3 DNA, as far as it was read: TGCAGTGCTTTTTCCACTACAGGGGGCGACCTCTCAAACTATGGC.

For this clone: With the read ending 3 residues before the CDR3 end, the germline J gene is used to fill in that end. The V and J genes are TRBV19 and TRBJ2-3; 7 bases map to TRBD1. CDR3 length: 15 amino acids. Per germline, CDR1 LNHDA and CDR2 SQIVND (reference sequence). CDR3 loop: CASSIDKGLGQPQYF. The DNA read from the CDR3 is TGTGCCAGTAGTATAGATAAAGGGTTGGGACAGCCG. The full variable domain, rest sourced from reference TRBV19 and TRBJ2-3, is DGGITQSPKYLFRKEGQNVTLSCEQNLNHDAMYWYRQDPGQGLRLIYYSQIVNDFQKGDIAEGYSVSREKKESFPLTVTSAQKNPTAFYLCASSIDKGLGQPQYFGPGTRLTVL.

Comments on this clone: The read terminates 3 residues before the CDR3 end, so the remaining end is supplied by the germline J gene. This sequence joins TRBV6-2 or TRBV6-3 and TRBJ2-1; TRBD2 aligns across 8 bases. Germline-derived CDR1 and CDR2 are MNHEY and SVGEGT. This CDR3 region has 15 residues. V lost 6 bases, J lost 8 bases, and 12 bases stayed unmatched. The CDR3 sequence is CASRTIGLAVYEQFF. The covered CDR3 bases are TGTGCCAGCAGGACCATAGGACTAGCCGTCTATGAG.

On this clone: Sequencing ends 3 residues short of the CDR3 end; the germline J gene provides the rest. The V and J genes are TRBV19 and TRBJ2-5; TRBD2 aligns across 9 bases. Germline V gives CDR1 LNHDA, CDR2 SQIVND (reference sequence). The CDR3 sequence is 14 residues long. Trimming removed 7 bases from V and 5 bases from J; junction bases left unmatched: 8. CDR3 amino acids: CASTVAGAGETQYF. The covered CDR3 bases are TGTGCCAGTACCGTAGCGGGGGCCGGGGAGACC. Variable domain in full (rest from reference TRBV19 and TRBJ2-5): DGGITQSPKYLFRKEGQNVTLSCEQNLNHDAMYWYRQDPGQGLRLIYYSQIVNDFQKGDIAEGYSVSREKKESFPLTVTSAQKNPTAFYLCASTVAGAGETQYFGPGTRLLVL.

Notes on this clone: The read ends 3 residues before the CDR3 terminus; that terminus is restored from the germline J gene. The rearrangement links TRBV6-1 to TRBJ2-2; D gene ambiguous. Trimming stripped 2 bases from V and 4 bases from J, with 8 bases between. This CDR3 region has 14 residues. The germline CDR1 and CDR2 sequences are MNHNS and SASEGT. The CDR3 protein is CASSELRSTGELFF. CDR3 bases read: TGTGCCAGCAGTGAATTGCGGAGCACCGGGGAG.

Concerning this clone itself: The read ends 3 residues early relative to the CDR3; the germline J gene fills the gap. The chain combines TRBV20-1 with TRBJ2-1, with 7 bases matching TRBD2. The V segment lost 5 bases and the J segment 8 bases; nucleotides outside the gene matches: 15. This CDR3 region has 15 residues. From germline, CDR1 is DFQATT and CDR2 SNEGSKA (reference sequence). CDR3: CSAGTGTTLRDEQFF. The CDR3 DNA, read in part, is TGCAGTGCTGGAACCGGGACTACCCTACGGGATGAG.